This entry concerns a single TCR beta chain. These data are taken from a study of cytomegalovirus exposure and HLA in healthy donors. Germline loops: CDR1 SNHLY, CDR2 FYNNEI. J was trimmed by 2 bases and V by 11 bases; bases with no gene match: 4. The CDR3 runs 13 residues. The assay was immunoSEQ multiplex PCR, and TCRdb's table has in-frame clones only and misses some. In the table there are 250,000 to 400,000 clones, about 85% of which are singletons. V gene TRBV2 combines with J gene TRBJ1-2; 11 nucleotides line up with TRBD1. The sequence was obtained from a woman under 40 in good health and CMV-seropositive. Sequenced sample: PBMCs. The CDR3 DNA follows: TGTGCCCCGCGGGACAGGGGGAACTATGGCTACACCTTC. Its protein is CAPRDRGNYGYTF. Full variable domain (outside the CDR3, taken from reference TRBV2 and TRBJ1-2): EPEVTQTPSHQVTQMGQEVILRCVPISNHLYFYWYRQILGQKVEFLVSFYNNEISEKSEIFDDQFSVERPDGSNFTLKIRSTKLEDSAMYFCAPRDRGNYGYTFGSGTRLTVV.